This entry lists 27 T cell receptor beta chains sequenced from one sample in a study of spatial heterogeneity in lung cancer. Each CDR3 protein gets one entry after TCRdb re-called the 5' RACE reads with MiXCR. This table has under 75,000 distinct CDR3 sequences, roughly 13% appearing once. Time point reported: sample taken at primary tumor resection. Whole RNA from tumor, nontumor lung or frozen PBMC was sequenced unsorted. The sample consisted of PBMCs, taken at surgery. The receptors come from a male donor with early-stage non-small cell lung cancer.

CDR3 sequence reads: CASSVGEGLRTEAFF. As DNA, the CDR3 is TGTGCCAGCAGTGTAGGGGAAGGTTTGAGGACTGAAGCTTTCTTT. The chain is built from TRBV6-1 and TRBJ1-1; TRBD1 might be the D (5 bases). CDR3 length equals 15 residues. Germline V gene data show CDR1 as MNHNS and CDR2 as SASEGT. V was trimmed by 4 bases and J by 5 bases, leaving 17 bases between them.

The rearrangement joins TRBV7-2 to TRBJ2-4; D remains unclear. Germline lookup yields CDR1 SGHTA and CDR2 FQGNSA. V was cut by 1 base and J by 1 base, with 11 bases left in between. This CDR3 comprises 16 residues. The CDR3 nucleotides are TGTGCCAGCAGCTTAGTAGGCTGGGCGGCCAAAAACATTCAGTACTTC. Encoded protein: CASSLVGWAAKNIQYF. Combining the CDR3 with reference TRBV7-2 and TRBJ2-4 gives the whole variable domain GAGVSQSPSNKVTEKGKDVELRCDPISGHTALYWYRQSLGQGLEFLIYFQGNSAPDKSGLPSDRFSAERTGGSVSTLTIQRTQQEDSAVYLCASSLVGWAAKNIQYFGAGTRLSVL.

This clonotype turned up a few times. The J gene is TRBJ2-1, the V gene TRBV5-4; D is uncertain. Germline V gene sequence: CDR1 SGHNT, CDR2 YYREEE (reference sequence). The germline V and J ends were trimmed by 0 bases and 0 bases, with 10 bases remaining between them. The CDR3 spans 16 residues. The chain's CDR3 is CASSLARFVSYNEQFF. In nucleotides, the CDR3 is TGTGCCAGCAGCTTGGCCAGGTTCGTCTCCTACAATGAGCAGTTCTTC.

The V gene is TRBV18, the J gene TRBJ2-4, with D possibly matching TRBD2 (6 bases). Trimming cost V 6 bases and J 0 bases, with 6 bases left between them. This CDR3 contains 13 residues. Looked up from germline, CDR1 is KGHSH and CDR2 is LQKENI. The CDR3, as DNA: TGTGCCAGCTCGGGACTAGCCAAAAACATTCAGTACTTC. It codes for CASSGLAKNIQYF.

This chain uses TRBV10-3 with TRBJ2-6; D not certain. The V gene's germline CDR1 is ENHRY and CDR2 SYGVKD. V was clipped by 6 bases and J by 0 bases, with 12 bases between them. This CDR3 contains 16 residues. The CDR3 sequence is CAIRSGPPSGANVLTF. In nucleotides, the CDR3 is TGTGCCATCAGATCCGGGCCCCCCTCTGGGGCCAACGTCCTGACTTTC.

The CDR3 nucleotides read TGTGCCAGCTGTTCCTCCGGGAGGGCCGGGGAGCTGTTTTTT. Its protein is CASCSSGRAGELFF. The V call is TRBV12-3 or TRBV12-4, the J call TRBJ2-2; the match to TRBD2 covers 8 bases. V was clipped by 8 bases and J by 6 bases; unmatched bases: 8. The CDR3 loop spans 14 amino acids.

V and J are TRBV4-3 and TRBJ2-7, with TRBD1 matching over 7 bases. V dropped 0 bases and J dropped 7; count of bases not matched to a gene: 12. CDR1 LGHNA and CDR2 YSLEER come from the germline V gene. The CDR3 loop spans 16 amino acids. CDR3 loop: CASSQEDGRGFEEQYF. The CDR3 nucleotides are TGCGCCAGCAGCCAAGAGGATGGCAGGGGGTTCGAGGAGCAGTACTTC.

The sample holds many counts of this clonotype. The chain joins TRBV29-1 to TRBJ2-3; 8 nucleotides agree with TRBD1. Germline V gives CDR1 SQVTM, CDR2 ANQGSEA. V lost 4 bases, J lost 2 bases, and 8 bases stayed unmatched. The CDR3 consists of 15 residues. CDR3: CSVAGRTGPTDTQYF. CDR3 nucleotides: TGCAGCGTTGCGGGGAGGACAGGGCCCACAGATACGCAGTATTTT.

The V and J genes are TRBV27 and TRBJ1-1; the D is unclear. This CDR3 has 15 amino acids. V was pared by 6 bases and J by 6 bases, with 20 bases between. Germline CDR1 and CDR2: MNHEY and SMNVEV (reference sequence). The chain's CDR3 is CASRSWDRETAEAFF. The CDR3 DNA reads TGTGCCAGCAGGTCGTGGGATCGGGAAACGGCTGAAGCTTTCTTT.

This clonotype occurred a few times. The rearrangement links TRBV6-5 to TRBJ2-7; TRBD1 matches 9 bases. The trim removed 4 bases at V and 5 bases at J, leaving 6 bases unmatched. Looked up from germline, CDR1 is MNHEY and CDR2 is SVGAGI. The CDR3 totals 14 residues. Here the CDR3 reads CASSSTGQGNEQYF. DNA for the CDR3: TGTGCCAGCAGTTCAACGGGACAGGGTAACGAGCAGTACTTC.

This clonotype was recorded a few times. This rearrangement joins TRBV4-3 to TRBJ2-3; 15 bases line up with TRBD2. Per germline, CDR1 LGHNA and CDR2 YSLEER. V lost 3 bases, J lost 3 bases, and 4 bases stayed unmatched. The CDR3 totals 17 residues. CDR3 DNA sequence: TGCGCCAGCAGCCAGGGGACTAGCGGGGGGAGGACAGATACGCAGTATTTT. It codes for CASSQGTSGGRTDTQYF.

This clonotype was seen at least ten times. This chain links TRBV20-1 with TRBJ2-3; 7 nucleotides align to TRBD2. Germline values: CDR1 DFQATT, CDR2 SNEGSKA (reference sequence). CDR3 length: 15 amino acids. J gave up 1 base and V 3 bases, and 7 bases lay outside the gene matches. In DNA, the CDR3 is TGCAGTGCTAGCGTCGGCGGGAGAGGCACAGATACGCAGTATTTT. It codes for CSASVGGRGTDTQYF.

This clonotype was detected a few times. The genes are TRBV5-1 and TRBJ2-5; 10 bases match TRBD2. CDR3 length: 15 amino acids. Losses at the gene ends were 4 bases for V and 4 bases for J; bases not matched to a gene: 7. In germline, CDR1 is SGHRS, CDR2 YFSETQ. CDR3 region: CASSQAGTSAETQYF. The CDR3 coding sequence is TGCGCCAGCAGCCAGGCCGGGACTAGCGCAGAGACCCAGTACTTC.

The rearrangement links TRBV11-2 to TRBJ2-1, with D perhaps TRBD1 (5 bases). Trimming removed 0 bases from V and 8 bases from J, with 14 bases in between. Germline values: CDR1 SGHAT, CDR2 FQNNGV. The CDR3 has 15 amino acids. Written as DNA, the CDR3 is TGTGCCAGCAGCTTAGAGGGGCCTGGCGAGGATGAGCAGTTCTTC. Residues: CASSLEGPGEDEQFF.

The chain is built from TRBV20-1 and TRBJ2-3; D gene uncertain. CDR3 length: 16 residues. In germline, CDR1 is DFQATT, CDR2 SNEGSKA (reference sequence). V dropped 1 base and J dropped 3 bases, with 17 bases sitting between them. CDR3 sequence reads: CSARVPSPRRTDTQYF. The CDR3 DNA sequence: TGCAGTGCTAGAGTCCCCAGCCCACGACGTACAGATACGCAGTATTTT.

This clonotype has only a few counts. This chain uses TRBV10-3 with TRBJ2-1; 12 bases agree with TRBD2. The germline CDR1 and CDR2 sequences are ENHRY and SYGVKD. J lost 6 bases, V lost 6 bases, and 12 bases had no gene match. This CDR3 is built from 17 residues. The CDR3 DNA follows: TGTGCCATCAGAAAGGAAGGACTAGCGGGACCGGGCAATGAGCAGTTCTTC. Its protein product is CAIRKEGLAGPGNEQFF.

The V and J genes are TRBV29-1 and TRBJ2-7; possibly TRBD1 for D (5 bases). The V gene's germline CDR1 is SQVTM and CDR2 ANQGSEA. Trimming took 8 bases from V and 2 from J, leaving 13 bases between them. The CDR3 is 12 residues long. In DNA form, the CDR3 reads TGCAGCACTCTTCAGGGCCCCTACGAGCAGTACTTC. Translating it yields CSTLQGPYEQYF.

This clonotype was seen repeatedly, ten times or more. The CDR3 spells CASSRGQLNYGYTF. The CDR3 nucleotides are TGCGCCAGCAGCCGTGGACAGCTTAACTATGGCTACACCTTC. This chain connects TRBV4-3 to TRBJ1-2; D may be TRBD1 (6 bases). The germline V and J ends were trimmed by 4 bases and 1 base, with 10 bases remaining between them. The germline V gene has CDR1 LGHNA and CDR2 YSLEER. CDR3 length: 14 residues.

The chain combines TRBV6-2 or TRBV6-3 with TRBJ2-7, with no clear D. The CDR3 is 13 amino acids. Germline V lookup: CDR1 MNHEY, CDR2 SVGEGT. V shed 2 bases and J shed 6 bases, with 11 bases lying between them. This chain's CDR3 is CASSYIQTLEQYF. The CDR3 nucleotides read TGTGCCAGCAGTTACATACAGACTCTCGAGCAGTACTTC.

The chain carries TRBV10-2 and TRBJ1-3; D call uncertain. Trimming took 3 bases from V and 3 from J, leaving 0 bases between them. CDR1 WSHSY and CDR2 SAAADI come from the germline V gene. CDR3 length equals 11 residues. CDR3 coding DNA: TGCGCCAGCAGTGATGGAAACACCATATATTTT. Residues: CASSDGNTIYF.

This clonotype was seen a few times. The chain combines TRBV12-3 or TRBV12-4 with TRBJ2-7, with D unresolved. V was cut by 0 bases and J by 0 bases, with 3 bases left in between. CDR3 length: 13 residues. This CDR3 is CASSLASSYEQYF. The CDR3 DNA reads TGTGCCAGCAGTTTAGCGAGCTCCTACGAGCAGTACTTC.

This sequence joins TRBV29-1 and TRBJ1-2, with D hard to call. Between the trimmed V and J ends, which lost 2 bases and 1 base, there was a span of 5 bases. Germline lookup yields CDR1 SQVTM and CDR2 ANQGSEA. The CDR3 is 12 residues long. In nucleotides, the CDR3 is TGCAGCGTTGAATTGGTTAACTATGGCTACACCTTC. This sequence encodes CSVELVNYGYTF.

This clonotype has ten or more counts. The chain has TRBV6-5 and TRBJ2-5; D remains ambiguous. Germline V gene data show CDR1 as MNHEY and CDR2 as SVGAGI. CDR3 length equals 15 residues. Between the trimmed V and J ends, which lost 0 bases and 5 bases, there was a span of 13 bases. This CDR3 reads CASSYSRLTKETQYF. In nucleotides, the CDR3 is TGTGCCAGCAGTTACTCGAGGCTCACGAAGGAGACCCAGTACTTC.

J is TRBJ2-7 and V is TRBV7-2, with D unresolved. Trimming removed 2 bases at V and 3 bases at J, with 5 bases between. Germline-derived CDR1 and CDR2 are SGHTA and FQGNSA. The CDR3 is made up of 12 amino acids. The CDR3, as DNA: TGTGCCAGCAGCTTAACCAGCTACGAGCAGTACTTC. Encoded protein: CASSLTSYEQYF. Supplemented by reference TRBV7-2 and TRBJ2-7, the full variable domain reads GAGVSQSPSNKVTEKGKDVELRCDPISGHTALYWYRQSLGQGLEFLIYFQGNSAPDKSGLPSDRFSAERTGGSVSTLTIQRTQQEDSAVYLCASSLTSYEQYFGPGTRLTVT.

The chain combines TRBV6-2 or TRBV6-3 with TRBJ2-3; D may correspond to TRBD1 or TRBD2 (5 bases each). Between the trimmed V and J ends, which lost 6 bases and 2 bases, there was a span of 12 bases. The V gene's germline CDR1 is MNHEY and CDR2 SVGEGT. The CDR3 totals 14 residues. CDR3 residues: CASRVGADTDTQYF. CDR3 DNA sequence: TGTGCCAGCAGGGTCGGGGCCGACACAGATACGCAGTATTTT.

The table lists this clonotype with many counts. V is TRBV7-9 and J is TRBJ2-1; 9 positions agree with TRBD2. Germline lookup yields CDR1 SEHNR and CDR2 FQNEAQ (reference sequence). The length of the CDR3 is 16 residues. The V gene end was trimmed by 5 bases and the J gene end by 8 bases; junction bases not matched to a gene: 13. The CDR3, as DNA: TGTGCCAGCAGCCCTGCCACTAGCGGGTACCTGGATGAGCAGTTCTTC. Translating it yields CASSPATSGYLDEQFF.

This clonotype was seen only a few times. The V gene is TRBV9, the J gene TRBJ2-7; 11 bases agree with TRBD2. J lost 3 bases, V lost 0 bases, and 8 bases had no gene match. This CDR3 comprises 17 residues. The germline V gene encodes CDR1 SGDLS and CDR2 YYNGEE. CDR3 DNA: TGTGCCAGCAGCGTAGGTAGCGGGAGGGCGAGAATCTACGAGCAGTACTTC. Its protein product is CASSVGSGRARIYEQYF. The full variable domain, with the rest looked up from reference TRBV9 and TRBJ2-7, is DSGVTQTPKHLITATGQRVTLRCSPRSGDLSVYWYQQSLDQGLQFLIQYYNGEERAKGNILERFSAQQFPDLHSELNLSSLELGDSALYFCASSVGSGRARIYEQYFGPGTRLTVT.